This entry lists 10 T cell receptor beta chains sequenced from one sample in a study of T cell responses to AZD1222 COVID-19 vaccine. Here immunoSEQ multiplex PCR was the method, and the copy in TCRdb shows in-frame clones only, minus some. The repertoire holds approximately 56,000 clones, with approximately 85% as singletons. Sequenced here: peripheral blood, sampled on day 0 of AZD1222 vaccination. The receptors here all came from an adult in good health.

The chain couples TRBV6-5 to TRBJ1-1, with D unresolved. Germline-derived CDR1 and CDR2 are MNHEY and SVGAGI. This CDR3 is built from 15 residues. V lost 6 bases to trimming and J lost 0 bases, with 14 bases between them. The CDR3 DNA reads as TGTGCCAGCAGGAGTTCTCCGTCCATGAACACTGAAGCTTTCTTT. It encodes CASRSSPSMNTEAFF.

The chain recombines TRBV7-8 with TRBJ2-3, with 7 bases aligning to TRBD2. Germline lookup yields CDR1 SGHVS and CDR2 FQNEAQ. This CDR3 is built from 15 residues. The V segment lost 1 base and the J segment 3 bases; nucleotides outside the gene matches: 4. The CDR3 spells CASSLVSGWTDTQYF. The CDR3 DNA reads TGTGCCAGCAGCTTAGTTAGCGGGTGGACAGATACGCAGTATTTT.

The CDR3 is CASSEGWTAYGYTF. In DNA form, the CDR3 reads TGTGCCAGCAGTGAGGGCTGGACAGCCTATGGCTACACCTTC. J is TRBJ1-2 and V is TRBV25-1; a possible D gene is TRBD1 (6 bases). V lost 3 bases and J 4 bases, leaving 12 bases between the germline ends. The CDR3 totals 14 residues. Germline values: CDR1 MGHDK, CDR2 SYGVNS.

The chain links TRBV28 to TRBJ1-5; D is undetermined. This CDR3 is 14 amino acids long. Germline-derived CDR1 and CDR2 are MDHEN and SYDVKM. V lost 3 bases and J 4 bases, leaving 10 bases between the germline ends. The CDR3 DNA reads as TGTGCCAGCAGTTTGAACGTCGGGAATCAGCCCCAGCATTTT. This sequence encodes CASSLNVGNQPQHF. The whole variable domain, remainder taken from reference TRBV28 and TRBJ1-5, is DVKVTQSSRYLVKRTGEKVFLECVQDMDHENMFWYRQDPGLGLRLIYFSYDVKMKEKGDIPEGYSVSREKKERFSLILESASTNQTSMYLCASSLNVGNQPQHFGDGTRLSIL.

The V and J genes are TRBV7-8 and TRBJ1-6; D perhaps matches TRBD1 (5 bases). Trimming pared 4 bases from V and 7 bases from J, leaving 11 bases between. This CDR3 region has 14 residues. Germline V lookup: CDR1 SGHVS, CDR2 FQNEAQ. The CDR3 loop is CASSSGTENSPLHF. The DNA for the CDR3 is TGTGCCAGCAGCTCCGGGACGGAGAATTCACCCCTCCACTTT.

This chain links TRBV7-9 with TRBJ2-1; a possible D gene is TRBD2 (5 bases). CDR3 size: 18 residues. Germline V lookup: CDR1 SEHNR, CDR2 FQNEAQ (reference sequence). V gave up 2 bases and J gave up 2 bases, with 19 bases separating them. Written as DNA, the CDR3 is TGTGCCAGCAGCTTATCCGAAGGAGCTGTCGGGACCTACAATGAGCAGTTCTTC. Translated: CASSLSEGAVGTYNEQFF.

The chain joins TRBV5-6 to TRBJ1-2, with 9 bases aligning to TRBD1. The CDR3 is 14 residues long. The germline CDR1 and CDR2 sequences are SGHDT and YYEEEE. The V gene end was trimmed by 5 bases and the J gene end by 3 bases; junction bases not matched to a gene: 5. CDR3 sequence: CASRGTGWDYGYTF. The CDR3 DNA sequence: TGTGCCAGCAGGGGGACAGGGTGGGACTATGGCTACACCTTC.

The genes are TRBV5-4 and TRBJ2-3; no clear D. The CDR3 is 15 amino acids. Germline V gives CDR1 SGHNT, CDR2 YYREEE (reference sequence). V lost 0 bases to trimming and J lost 0 bases, with 8 bases between them. The CDR3 nucleotides are TGTGCCAGCAGCTTGGCCGAGCGAAGCACAGATACGCAGTATTTT. This gives the protein CASSLAERSTDTQYF.

This rearrangement joins TRBV6-1 to TRBJ1-1; D is ambiguous. Germline CDR1 MNHNS, CDR2 SASEGT. Deletions cut 3 bases from V and 1 base from J, with 6 bases between. CDR3 size: 13 residues. Written as DNA, the CDR3 is TGTGCCAGCAGTGATTTGGAGAACACTGAAGCTTTCTTT. Encoded protein: CASSDLENTEAFF.

J is TRBJ2-1 and V is TRBV29-1, with no clear D. V was pared by 0 bases and J by 5 bases, with 8 bases between. In germline, CDR1 is SQVTM, CDR2 ANQGSEA. CDR3 length equals 13 residues. The chain's CDR3 is CSVEDRKNNEQFF. The CDR3 DNA reads as TGCAGCGTTGAAGATAGGAAAAACAATGAGCAGTTCTTC.